This T cell receptor beta chain came from a study of T cells expressing NK-cell markers. The overall study: Sorted T-cell subsets CD3+CD56+NKG2C+, CD3+CD56+NKG2C- and CD3+CD56-NKG2C+ were TCR beta-sequenced. HCMV seropositivity characterized seven of the eight sequenced donors, and seronegativity one.

TCRdb re-called the 5' RACE reads and catalogs CDR3 proteins one per entry, DNA excluded. The sample totals approximately 440,000 distinct CDR3 sequences. This CDR3 region has 13 residues. In regard to this clonotype: The antigen is not known.

Study-wide results and limits: Where a few donors were concerned, these clonotypes also led the CD3+CD56-NKG2C+ fraction.

The receptor was isolated from a woman aged 45-60 years in good health. Sequences were obtained from blood T cells: a sorted CD56 or NKG2C T cell subset, CD4+ or CD8+ T cells, or bulk PBMC T cells (not recorded which). V usage is TRBV12-3 or TRBV12-4 and J usage is TRBJ2-7; TCRdb calls TRBD1, which cannot be checked without DNA. CDR3: CASSQGWGFEQYF.